This T cell receptor (beta chain) was sequenced in a study of cytomegalovirus exposure and HLA in healthy donors (dated by TCRdb to the late 2010s). Study-level background: An earlier analysis of approximately 640 of the donors reported 276 Gb of sequence data and 117 million unique TCR beta sequences from 150 million to 200 million T cells. The study profiled the T cell repertoires of 500 to 800 subjects by immunosequencing and related them to cytomegalovirus serostatus. Genome-wide SNP genotypes for about three fifths of the 666 donors were used in a later genetic analysis, which treated that subset as a discovery cohort. Rather than drawing on any new phenotypic data, the later analysis identified candidate immune exposures from TCR beta sequences and the way those sequences occurred across donors. Donor age, sex, ethnicity and CMV serostatus were compiled together with the repertoire data. In an earlier analysis of 587 of the donors, high-throughput TCR beta sequencing was used to judge whether each TCR beta V gene segment behaved as functional or pseudogenic. HLA typing covered class I and class II loci at four-digit resolution. The number of typed donors differed by locus: about 629-630 for A, B, C, DRB1 and DQB1; roughly 510 for DQA1; some 610 for DPA1; and about 450 for DPB1. The genetic ancestry cluster associated with self-reported Caucasian donors included 80% to 90% of the 300 to 450 genotyped donors. A later analysis re-examined previously published TCR beta repertoires from more than 650 donors and added high-resolution HLA genotyping to investigate patterns of TCR occurrence. To predict cytomegalovirus infection status, the study combined high-throughput TCR immunosequencing, statistical association of individual TCRs with disease status, and machine learning. The study aimed to test whether cataloging public T cell receptors could reveal signatures of past pathogen exposure. Besides the first cohort of approximately 670 subjects, a separate validation cohort made up of roughly 120 different subjects was used. Four to six DR-DQ haplotypes were handled as single units for association and clustering, since linkage in the cohort was strong. Roughly 300 gigabases of sequencing data and around 90 million unique TCR sequences made up an early release that covered 500 to 650 HLA-typed donors. Across around 400 genotyped donors of the cohort, an average of roughly 250,000 unique TCR beta nucleotide sequences per donor were sequenced, and 15% to 20% of those sequences were non-productive. Every discovery cohort repertoire had been produced on one sequencing platform.

Details on this clone: Its antigen is not yet known. One base away there is no much larger clone; base qualities are not given.

CDR1 and CDR2 were assigned from the germline V gene as SGHRS and YFSETQ. The CDR3, cysteine through phenylalanine, is 16 amino acids long. Only the CDR3 region is kept as DNA, spanning 48 bases read in frame from base 1. Trimming leaves V shorter by 2 bases and J shorter by 0 bases, with the junction holding 5 bases beyond the gene matches. Here is what the overall study found, with its caveats: The authors suggested that the approach could potentially be generalized to other disease states and immunological phenotypes. A total of about 150 TCR beta chains were listed by the study as associated with cytomegalovirus. Broadly in line with IMGT annotations, most TCR beta V segments showed up in productive rearrangements about 90% or about 30% of the time in an earlier analysis of around 600 of the donors. In a later analysis, 16,951 TCR beta sequences were associated with specific HLA alleles at a false discovery rate of 0.05. Cytomegalovirus status was reported to be diagnosed by the classifier with high specificity and sensitivity in both the original and validation cohorts. In vitro tests confirmed that a few of the cytomegalovirus-associated TCR beta chains recognize cytomegalovirus antigens. CMV serostatus was the only immune exposure information available for the cohort. The cohort was sequenced for TCR beta chains only, and without alpha or paired-chain data the features that could be detected were limited. Because counts were too low, about 18 rarely observed V segments, including chromosome 9 orphons, were excluded from the earlier analysis of 587 of the donors. While some public TCRs were present in many individuals, most TCR sequences turned up only very rarely across donors. A later genetic analysis reported fewer N-insertions in productive TCRs among donors in an Asian-associated ancestry cluster than the roughly 670-donor mean. In a later analysis, HLA-associated TCR beta chains were found to be more clonally expanded and to have lower generation probabilities than equally common non-associated chains. Because the 87-base-pair reads could not distinguish some IMGT-functional V segments, including TRBV6-2 and TRBV6-3, those segments were excluded. A later analysis reported that several top co-occurrence clusters appeared linked to parvovirus B19, influenza, CMV and Epstein-Barr virus. In a later genetic analysis, a missense DCLRE1C variant was associated with V-gene and J-gene trimming of TCR beta chains, and the association was replicated in an independent cohort. In a later analysis, the rate of TCR association differed among HLA loci, with DRB1 alleles having the most associated TCRs and HLA-C alleles having the fewest. Sequencing depth was assumed to be roughly uniform across donors in the presence/absence analyses, though that assumption may not hold. Correlated functional status among segregating V segments might reflect linkage disequilibrium, but an unknown experimental factor could not be ruled out. A further reported finding was that TCR beta sequences accurately predicted the HLA-A and HLA-B alleles for most subjects in the first cohort. In a later analysis, most CMV-associated TCR beta chains were found to appear HLA-restricted, with HLA associations seemingly driven largely by CMV exposure. A cluster of highly shared sequence variants was judged likely to be a technical artifact of the sequencing pipeline. Assigning TCR associations to individual alleles was difficult when HLA alleles, especially DR and DQ, strongly co-occurred. HLA typing was unavailable for some donors at each locus, so association tests used only the typed subset.

The library relied on the immunoSEQ multiplex PCR assay. For the multiplex PCR, a mixture combining 60 forward primers for TCR Vbeta segments and 13 reverse primers for TCR Jbeta segments was used. A multiplex PCR assay on genomic DNA amplified the CDR3 region of rearranged TCR beta genes. The amplified TCR beta libraries were sequenced on the Illumina HiSeq System as 87-base-pair reads. The published analysis was carried out like this. In a later analysis, around 80 million unique TCR beta chains were counted across the approximately 670 repertoires, and around 10 million of these chains were shared by at least two donors. A nearest-neighbor algorithm error-corrected the raw reads and collapsed the reads into unique sequences, merging closely related sequences to remove PCR and sequencing errors. CDR3 sequences were aligned to IMGT reference sequences to assign V, D and J gene segments. For a sequence to be retained, at least a six-nucleotide match to both a V gene segment and a J gene segment was required. Rearrangements were called productive when the CDR3 lacked stop codons and stayed in frame with V and J; all others were non-productive. Following IMGT convention, CDR3 was defined as the stretch from the second conserved V-encoded cysteine up to the conserved J-encoded phenylalanine. Sequences without an unambiguous match to a single V gene segment were excluded from the earlier analysis of several hundred of the donors. An earlier analysis of roughly 590 of the donors called V segments functional above 56.7% productive rearrangements and segregating when the between-donor standard deviation exceeded 5%. To diagnose cytomegalovirus status from the catalog of TCR beta chain sequences, a statistical classification framework was built. A later analysis assigned V and J genes by comparing TCR nucleotide sequences with IMGT/GENE-DB human TR gene sequences. The TCRdist pipeline was used in a later analysis to assign CDR3 sequences and most-parsimonious VDJ recombination scenarios. A later analysis defined each TCR beta chain by its CDR3 amino acid sequence plus V-gene family, and excluded reads lacking a unique V-gene family. In a later analysis, 450 to 600 highly shared, low-generation-probability nucleotide sequences were removed to address suspected cross-contamination and a sequencing artifact. For each public chain, a later analysis derived a clonal expansion index from normalized ranks of inferred template counts within each repertoire. In a later analysis, generation probabilities were computed using a VDJ recombination model fitted to out-of-frame rearrangements, and the results were checked against IGoR. In a later analysis, TCR-TCR, TCR-HLA and TCR-CMV co-occurrence was scored with hypergeometric tests, and a repertoire-size bias correction was applied to TCR pairs. False discovery rates were estimated in a later analysis by permuting HLA or CMV assignments 20 times. In a later analysis, co-occurring TCRs were grouped with DBSCAN, and TCRdist sequence similarity was added when clustering was performed within HLA-allele-positive subsets. Co-occurrence clustering excluded repertoires with fewer than 30,000 or more than 120,000 public chains, plus five with anomalous nucleotide sharing. This immuneACCESS table, as held by TCRdb, lists in-frame sequences with V and J called but not all clones. Of the missing ones, under half trace to an unresolved V gene in checked studies; the others have no known cause. That table gives V, J and clone size, and the DNA gave D and trimming. Here the sample has 150,000 to 200,000 clones; roughly 76% occur a single time. The top ten clonotypes cover 2.3% of the sample.

The cohort comprised some 730 healthy bone marrow donors. At the time of sampling, every cohort member was nominally healthy, though immune exposures that went unrecorded were likely present. The donor was CMV seronegative and belonged to the group of 352 seronegative cohort members. Each donor provided a peripheral blood sample, and peripheral blood mononuclear cells were used for TCR beta sequencing. Genomic DNA extraction from the blood cell samples was performed with the Qiagen DNeasy Blood Extraction Kit. The TCR sequence derives from a male donor in good health and CMV-seronegative. The sequencing input was PBMCs. This sequence uses TRBV5-1 and TRBJ2-3; 8 bases in the middle match TRBD2. This receptor has the CDR3 CASSLGTRRSTDTQYF. The nucleotides read TGCGCCAGCAGCTTAGGGACTAGGAGAAGCACAGATACGCAGTATTTT.